The source of this TCR beta chain is a study of OX40 agonist ivuxolimab in advanced cancers. Study observations and caveats: Averaged across samples, CD8+ T cells carried more expanded clones than CD4+ did.

In its sample, this clone was seen a few times. Antigen specificity is unknown. Here immunoSEQ multiplex PCR was the method, and the copy in TCRdb shows in-frame clones only, minus some. Here the sample spans tens of thousands of clones, about 88% being singletons. Germline loops: CDR1 MNHNS, CDR2 SASEGT. V was pared by 3 bases and J by 4 bases, with 11 bases of the junction left unmatched. CDR3 length equals 16 residues. Specimen: CD4+ or CD8+ T cells sorted from blood, collected in a trial of the OX40 agonist ivuxolimab. This receptor was identified in an adult with an advanced solid tumor such as melanoma, head and neck, liver or kidney cancer. The gene calls are TRBV6-1 and TRBJ2-5; TRBD1 matches 7 bases. CDR3 in DNA: TGTGCCAGCAGTGACATTCGTGGCAGGGGGAGAGAGACCCAGTACTTC. Translation: CASSDIRGRGRETQYF.